The clone carrying this T cell receptor beta chain was picked up one time. As handled by the study authors: Amplification from reference gene primers served as the basis for estimated nucleated cell counts. Clones were read by immunoSEQ multiplex PCR, and TCRdb kept only the in-frame ones, dropping some. The DNA gave D and trimming, while V, J and clone size come from that table. The table includes some 150,000 clones, about 85% detected once. This entry belongs to a study of blood T cell repertoires in COVID-19. At the level of the study: Samples of COVID-19 (acute and convalescent) were obtained from the United States, Italy and Spain.

CDR3 length: 15 amino acids. With 0 bases removed from V and 0 bases from J, the gap between germline ends came to 10 bases. Looked up from germline, CDR1 is SGDLS and CDR2 is YYNGEE. The origin of this receptor is a human donor in a cohort sampled during active COVID-19. V is TRBV9 and J is TRBJ2-7; D unresolved. Sample: peripheral blood. CDR3 nucleotides: TGTGCCAGCAGCGTAGGAGACACGACCTCCTACGAGCAGTACTTC. This translates into CASSVGDTTSYEQYF. Together with reference TRBV9 and TRBJ2-7, the CDR3 gives the full variable domain: DSGVTQTPKHLITATGQRVTLRCSPRSGDLSVYWYQQSLDQGLQFLIQYYNGEERAKGNILERFSAQQFPDLHSELNLSSLELGDSALYFCASSVGDTTSYEQYFGPGTRLTVT.